This T cell receptor beta chain emerged from a study of T cells in Graves' hyperthyroidism and ophthalmopathy (dated by TCRdb to about 2019). Regarding the complete study: Peripheral blood samples were taken at the time of initial diagnosis, prior to any treatment. To identify TCR V-J signatures that set the groups apart, the researchers used a discovery cohort of about a hundred patients, made up of 40 to 45 with Graves' ophthalmopathy and 57 with stable Graves' hyperthyroidism. Prospective prediction of ophthalmopathy was tested in an independent validation cohort consisting of 18 hyperthyroidism patients and more than 15 patients who later progressed to ophthalmopathy. For training and testing, the 100 patients in the discovery cohort were randomly divided in a 7:3 ratio. Thyroid tissue and blood T-cell repertoires from six Graves' hyperthyroidism patients were also compared in the study. After blood sampling, hyperthyroidism patients were treated with methimazole at a starting dose of 30 mg daily, and ophthalmopathy patients were treated with high-dose intravenous methylprednisolone. The paper describes TCR Vbeta CDR3 sequencing of 120 to 150 peripheral blood samples, made up of roughly 45 ophthalmopathy patients, roughly 75 hyperthyroidism patients and some 17 progressor patients.

Broader findings and caveats from the paper: A model built on a 13 V-J signature distinguished ophthalmopathy from stable hyperthyroidism, reaching approximately 89% sensitivity and 81% to 83% specificity in cross-validation and 80%/75% in testing. In validation, the model predicted progression to ophthalmopathy a median of roughly six months before onset, with approximately 70% sensitivity and about 72% specificity. Blood samples also contained most of the expanded thyroid clonotypes (frequency above 0.001), which suggests that blood repertoires may reflect thyroid immune responses. Sample size was not statistically predetermined, and blinding of investigators to group allocation was not performed.

V loses 6 bases of germline sequence and J loses 4 bases, and the interval between the two ends is 10 bases. The germline V gene specifies MDHEN as CDR1 and SYDVKM as CDR2. The CDR3 sequence holds 13 residues, the cysteine and phenylalanine included. The kept DNA is CDR3 alone, 39 bases in frame from the first base. The TCR beta CDR3 regions were amplified from RNA transcripts. For the first round of RT-PCR on the TCR CDR3, the HTBI primer set was used together with the Qiagen OneStep RT-PCR kit. Libraries were constructed in a second round of multiplex PCR, after which size selection and purification were performed. Paired-end sequencing of the libraries was performed with 100 bp reads on an Illumina HiSeq2000. In the source study's methods: SOAPnuke was used to process the raw data, throwing out any read that contained adapters or uncalled bases, had a mean Phred below 15, or lacked an exact constant-primer or identifier match. COPE v1.2.5 was used to merge the high-quality paired reads, and each unique nucleotide sequence was defined as a clonotype. MiTCR v1.1 was used to align the clonotypes against IMGT TRBV, TRBD and TRBJ reference segments. Analysis was restricted to V-J combinations with a frequency above 0.0001, which covered about 99% of repertoires. The TCS score was defined as F50 (clonal expansion) divided by E x V (chaos), with BLOSUM62-based TCRdist calculated between CDR3 peptides within each V-J. Welch's t-statistics and random forest reduced 450 to 600 V-J features to around 14, which were used in a naive Bayes classifier (R e1071). TCRdb reprocessed the public reads (quality trimming at Q25 with fastp, clone calling with MiXCR) and kept in-frame beta chains. Here each entry gathers all rows of one CDR3 protein and keeps the most common genes and DNA. The V and J calls here are based on TCRdb, not the publication. The sample table shows about 720,000 distinct CDR3 sequences, and about 15% are seen once. Around 8% of the sample rests with the top ten.

This clonotype appeared many times. What this receptor recognizes is not known. Base qualities are not at hand, and no much larger clone is one base apart. Stable Graves' hyperthyroidism was defined as no progression to ophthalmopathy during 18 months of follow-up. The hyperthyroidism patients were between 18 and 65 years old and newly diagnosed, with a disease duration of less than 2 months. Any patient with an uncontrolled infection, another autoimmune disease, pregnancy or lactation was excluded. Diagnoses relied on clinical symptoms, serum thyroxine and TRAb, thyroid ultrasound and orbital computed tomography. PBMCs were isolated from about 10 ml of fresh peripheral blood by Ficoll-Paque density gradient centrifugation. Trizol reagent was used to extract total RNA, and RNA quality was then checked on an Agilent 2100 Bioanalyzer.

The origin of this receptor is a man younger than 35 with Graves' hyperthyroidism. Sequencing used blood. In this chain, TRBV28 is recombined with TRBJ2-1; the D gene is not confidently resolved. The CDR3 region: CASRGPVYNEQFF. The base sequence is TGTGCCAGCAGAGGGCCTGTGTACAATGAGCAGTTCTTC.